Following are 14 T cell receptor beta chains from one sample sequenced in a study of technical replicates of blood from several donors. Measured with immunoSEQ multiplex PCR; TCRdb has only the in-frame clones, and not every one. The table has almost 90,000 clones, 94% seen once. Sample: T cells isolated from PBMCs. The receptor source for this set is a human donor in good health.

CDR3 in amino acids: CASRLDTQYF. The CDR3 coding sequence is TGTGCCAGCAGACTGGATACGCAGTATTTT. The J gene is TRBJ2-3, the V gene TRBV25-1; unclear D gene. This CDR3 region has 10 residues. V lost 6 bases, J lost 6 bases, and 4 bases lay in between. The V gene's germline CDR1 is MGHDK and CDR2 SYGVNS.

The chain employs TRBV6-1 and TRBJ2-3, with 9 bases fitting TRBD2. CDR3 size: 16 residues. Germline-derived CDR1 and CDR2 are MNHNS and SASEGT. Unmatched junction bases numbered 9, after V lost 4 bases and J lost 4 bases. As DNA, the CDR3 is TGTGCCAGCAGTGTCATTAGCGGGAGTTTTTCAGATACGCAGTATTTT. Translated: CASSVISGSFSDTQYF.

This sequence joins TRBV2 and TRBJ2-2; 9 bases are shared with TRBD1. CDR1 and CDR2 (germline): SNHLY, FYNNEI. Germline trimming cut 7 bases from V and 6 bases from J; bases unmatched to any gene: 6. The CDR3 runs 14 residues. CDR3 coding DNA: TGTGCCAGCAAGAGGACAGGGGACGCCGGGGAGCTGTTTTTT. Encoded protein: CASKRTGDAGELFF. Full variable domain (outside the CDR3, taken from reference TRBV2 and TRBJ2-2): EPEVTQTPSHQVTQMGQEVILRCVPISNHLYFYWYRQILGQKVEFLVSFYNNEISEKSEIFDDQFSVERPDGSNFTLKIRSTKLEDSAMYFCASKRTGDAGELFFGEGSRLTVL.

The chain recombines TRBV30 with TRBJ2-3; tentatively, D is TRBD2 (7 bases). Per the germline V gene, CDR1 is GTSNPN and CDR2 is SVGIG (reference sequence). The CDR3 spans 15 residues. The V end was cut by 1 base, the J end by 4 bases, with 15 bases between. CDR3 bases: TGTGCCTGGAGTGGGGGAGGGGGGGCCCCAGATACGCAGTATTTT. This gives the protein CAWSGGGGAPDTQYF.

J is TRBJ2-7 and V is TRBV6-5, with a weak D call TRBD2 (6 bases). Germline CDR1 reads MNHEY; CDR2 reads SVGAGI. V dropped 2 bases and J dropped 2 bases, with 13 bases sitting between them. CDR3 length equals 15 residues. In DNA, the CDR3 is TGTGCCAGCAGTTACGGTTCTAGCGCCACCTACGAGCAGTACTTC. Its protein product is CASSYGSSATYEQYF.

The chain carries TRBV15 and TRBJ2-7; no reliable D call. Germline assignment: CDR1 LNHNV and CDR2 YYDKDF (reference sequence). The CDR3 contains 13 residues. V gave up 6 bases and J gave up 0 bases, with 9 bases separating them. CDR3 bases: TGTGCCACCAGTACTCCGGGCTCCTACGAGCAGTACTTC. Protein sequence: CATSTPGSYEQYF.

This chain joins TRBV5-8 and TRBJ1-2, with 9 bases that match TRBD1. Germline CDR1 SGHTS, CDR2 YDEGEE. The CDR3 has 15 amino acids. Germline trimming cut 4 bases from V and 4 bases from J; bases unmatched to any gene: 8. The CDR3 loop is CASSPTTDRGYGYTF. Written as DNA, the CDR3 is TGTGCCAGCAGCCCCACGACGGACAGGGGCTATGGCTACACCTTC. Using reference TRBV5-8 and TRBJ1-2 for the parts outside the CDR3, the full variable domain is EAGVTQSPTHLIKTRGQQATLRCSPISGHTSVYWYQQALGLGLQFLLWYDEGEERNRGNFPPRFSGRQFPNYSSELNVNALELEDSALYLCASSPTTDRGYGYTFGSGTRLTVV.

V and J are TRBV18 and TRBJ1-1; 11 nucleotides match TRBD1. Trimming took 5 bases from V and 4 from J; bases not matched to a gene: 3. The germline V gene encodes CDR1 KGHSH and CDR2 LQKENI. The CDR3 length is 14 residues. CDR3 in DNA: TGTGCCAGCTCATCGGGGACAGGGGGCACTGAAGCTTTCTTT. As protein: CASSSGTGGTEAFF.

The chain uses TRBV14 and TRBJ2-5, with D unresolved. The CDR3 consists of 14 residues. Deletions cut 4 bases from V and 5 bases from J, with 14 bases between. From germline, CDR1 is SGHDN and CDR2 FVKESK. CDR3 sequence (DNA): TGTGCCAGCAGCCCATCTCTAGGTTGGGAGACCCAGTACTTC. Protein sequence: CASSPSLGWETQYF.

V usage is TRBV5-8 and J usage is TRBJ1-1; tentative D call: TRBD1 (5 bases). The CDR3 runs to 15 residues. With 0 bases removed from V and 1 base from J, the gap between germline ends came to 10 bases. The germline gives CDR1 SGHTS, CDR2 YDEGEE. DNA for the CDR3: TGTGCCAGCAGCTTGGTGGGGGGGAAGAACACTGAAGCTTTCTTT. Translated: CASSLVGGKNTEAFF.

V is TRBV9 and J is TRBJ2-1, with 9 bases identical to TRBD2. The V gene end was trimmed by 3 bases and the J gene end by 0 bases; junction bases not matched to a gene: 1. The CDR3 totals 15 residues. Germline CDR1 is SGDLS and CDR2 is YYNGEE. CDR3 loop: CASSGSGGSYNEQFF. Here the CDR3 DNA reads TGTGCCAGCAGCGGTAGCGGGGGCTCCTACAATGAGCAGTTCTTC.

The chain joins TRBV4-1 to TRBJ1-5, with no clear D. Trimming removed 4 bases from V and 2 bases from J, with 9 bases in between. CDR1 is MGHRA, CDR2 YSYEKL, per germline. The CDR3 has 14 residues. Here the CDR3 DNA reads TGCGCCAGCAGCCGAGGGAGGGGCAATCAGCCCCAGCATTTT. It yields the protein CASSRGRGNQPQHF.

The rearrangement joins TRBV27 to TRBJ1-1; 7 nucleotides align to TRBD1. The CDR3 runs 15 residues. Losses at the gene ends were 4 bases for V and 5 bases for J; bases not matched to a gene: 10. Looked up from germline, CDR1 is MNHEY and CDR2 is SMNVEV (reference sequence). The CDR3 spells CASSSREGAGTEAFF. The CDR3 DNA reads TGTGCCAGCAGTTCCCGCGAGGGGGCGGGGACTGAAGCTTTCTTT.

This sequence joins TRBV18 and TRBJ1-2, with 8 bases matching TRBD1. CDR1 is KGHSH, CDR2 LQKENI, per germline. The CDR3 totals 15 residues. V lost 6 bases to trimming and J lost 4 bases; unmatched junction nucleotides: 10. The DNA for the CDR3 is TGTGCCAGCTCCGACGGACAGGGCGGAAGCTATGGCTACACCTTC. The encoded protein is CASSDGQGGSYGYTF.